The present T cell receptor (beta chain) was sequenced within a study of metastatic and nonmetastatic thyroid tumors. This CDR3 region has 16 residues. Deletions cut 5 bases from V and 4 bases from J, with 20 bases between. This clone was counted many times. Not a single patient had been given any form of treatment at any point before undergoing thyroid surgery. In the original workflow: Building a distant-metastasis classifier for papillary thyroid cancer drew on CDR3 differences across clinicopathological groups. From the PCR reads, TCRdb re-called clones with MiXCR. The V and J calls and clone size are TCRdb's, not the authors'. There are some 33,000 clones in the sample; 7% to 8% occur only once, and about 41% lies in the top ten.

The sequence was collected from a female donor with papillary thyroid cancer or a benign thyroid nodule (not recorded which). Some clones in this sample may be carry-over from other donors' samples. This chain links TRBV12-3 or TRBV12-4 with TRBJ2-5; D is uncertain. The sequencing input was blood. CDR3 in amino acids: CASSLRLGSGAETQYF. The CDR3 nucleotides are TGTGCCAGCAGTCTAAGGCTAGGTTCTGGCGCAGAGACCCAGTACTTC.